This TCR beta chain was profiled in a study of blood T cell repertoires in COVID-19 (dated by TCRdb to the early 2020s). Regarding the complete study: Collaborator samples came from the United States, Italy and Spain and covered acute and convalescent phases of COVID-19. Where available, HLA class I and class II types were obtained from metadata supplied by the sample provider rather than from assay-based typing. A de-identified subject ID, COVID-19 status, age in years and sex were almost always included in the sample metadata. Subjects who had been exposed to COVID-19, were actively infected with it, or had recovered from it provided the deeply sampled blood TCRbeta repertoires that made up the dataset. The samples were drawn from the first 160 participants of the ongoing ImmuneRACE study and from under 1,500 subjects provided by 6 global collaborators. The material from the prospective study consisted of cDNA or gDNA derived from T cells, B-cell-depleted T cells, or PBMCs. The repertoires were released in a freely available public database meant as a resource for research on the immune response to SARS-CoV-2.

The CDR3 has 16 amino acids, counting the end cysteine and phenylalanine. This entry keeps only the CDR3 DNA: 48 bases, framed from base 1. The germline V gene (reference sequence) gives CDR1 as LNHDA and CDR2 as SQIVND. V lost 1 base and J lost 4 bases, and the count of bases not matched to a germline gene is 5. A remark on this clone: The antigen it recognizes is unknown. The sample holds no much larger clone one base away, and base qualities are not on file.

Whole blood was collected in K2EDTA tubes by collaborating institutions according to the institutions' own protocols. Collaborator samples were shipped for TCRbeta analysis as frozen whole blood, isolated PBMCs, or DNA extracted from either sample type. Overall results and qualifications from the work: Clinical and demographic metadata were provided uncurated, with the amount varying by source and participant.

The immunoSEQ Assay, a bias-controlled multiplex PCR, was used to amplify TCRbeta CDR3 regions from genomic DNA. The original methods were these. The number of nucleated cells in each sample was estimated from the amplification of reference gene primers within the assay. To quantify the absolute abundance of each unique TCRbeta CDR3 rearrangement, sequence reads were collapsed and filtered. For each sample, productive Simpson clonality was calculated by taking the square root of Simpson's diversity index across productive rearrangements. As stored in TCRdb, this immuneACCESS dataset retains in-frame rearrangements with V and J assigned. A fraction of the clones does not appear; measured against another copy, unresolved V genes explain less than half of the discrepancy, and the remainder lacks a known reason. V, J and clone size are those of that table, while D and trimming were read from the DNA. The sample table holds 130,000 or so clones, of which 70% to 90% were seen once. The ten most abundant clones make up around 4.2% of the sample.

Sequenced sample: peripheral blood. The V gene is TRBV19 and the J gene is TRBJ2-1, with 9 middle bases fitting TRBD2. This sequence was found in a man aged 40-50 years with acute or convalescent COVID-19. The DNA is TGTGCCAGTAGTATAGCGGGGCGGGGGGGATACAATGAGCAGTTCTTC. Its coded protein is CASSIAGRGGYNEQFF. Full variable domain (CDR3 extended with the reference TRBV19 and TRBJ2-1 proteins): DGGITQSPKYLFRKEGQNVTLSCEQNLNHDAMYWYRQDPGQGLRLIYYSQIVNDFQKGDIAEGYSVSREKKESFPLTVTSAQKNPTAFYLCASSIAGRGGYNEQFFGPGTRLTVL.